A single sample is the source of the 2 T cell receptor beta chains below, sequenced in a study of T cells in Graves' hyperthyroidism and ophthalmopathy. The TCR beta CDR3 regions underwent amplification using RNA transcripts as the source. The HTBI set primed first-round TCR CDR3 RT-PCR. Each CDR3 protein is one row after TCRdb ran MiXCR on the multiplex PCR reads. Among around 300,000 distinct CDR3 sequences listed, about an eighth were seen once. Sequencing input: blood. These receptors all stem from a woman aged 25 to 39 with Graves' hyperthyroidism that later progressed to Graves' ophthalmopathy.

This clonotype was detected ten times or more. The rearrangement joins TRBV16 to TRBJ2-1; D is uncertain. From germline, CDR1 is KGHSY and CDR2 FQNENV. V lost 4 bases and J 4 bases, leaving 8 bases between the germline ends. The CDR3 totals 13 residues. The CDR3 loop is CASSRRLYNEQFF. The CDR3 DNA follows: TGTGCCAGCAGCCGAAGATTATACAATGAGCAGTTCTTC. Together with reference TRBV16 and TRBJ2-1, the CDR3 gives the full variable domain: GEEVAQTPKHLVRGEGQKAKLYCAPIKGHSYVFWYQQVLKNEFKFLISFQNENVFDETGMPKERFSAKCLPNSPCSLEIQATKLEDSAVYFCASSRRLYNEQFFGPGTRLTVL.

The table lists this clonotype with many counts. The gene calls are TRBV11-2 and TRBJ2-5, with D possibly matching TRBD2 (7 bases). V was pared by 1 base and J by 9 bases, with 9 bases between. The CDR3 is 12 amino acids. The germline gives CDR1 SGHAT, CDR2 FQNNGV. CDR3 sequence reads: CASSLGGGPQYF. DNA for the CDR3: TGTGCCAGCAGCTTAGGGGGGGGGCCCCAGTACTTC.